One sample yielded the 7 T cell receptor beta chains listed below, sequenced in a study of T cell responses to AZD1222 COVID-19 vaccine. Sequencing used immunoSEQ multiplex PCR; TCRdb keeps in-frame clones, though not all of them. The data show nearly 35,000 clones, 65% to 90% seen once. This specimen consisted of peripheral blood, obtained on day 0 of AZD1222 vaccination. These receptor sequences come from an adult in good health.

This chain connects TRBV20-1 to TRBJ1-2; D is undetermined. This CDR3 spans 11 amino acids. Germline V gives CDR1 DFQATT, CDR2 SNEGSKA (reference sequence). The V end lost 3 bases, the J end lost 4 bases, and 6 bases lay between the germline ends. The CDR3 sequence is CSASSSYGYTF. In DNA form, the CDR3 reads TGCAGTGCTAGCAGCAGCTATGGCTACACCTTC.

The V gene is TRBV2, the J gene TRBJ1-6; TRBD1 might be the D (5 bases). Germline assignment: CDR1 SNHLY and CDR2 FYNNEI. The V end was cut by 6 bases, the J end by 7 bases, with 10 bases between. The CDR3 spans 13 residues. The CDR3 DNA sequence: TGTGCCAGCAGCCGACAGCCCAATTCACCCCTCCACTTT. Protein sequence: CASSRQPNSPLHF. Together with reference TRBV2 and TRBJ1-6, the CDR3 gives the full variable domain: EPEVTQTPSHQVTQMGQEVILRCVPISNHLYFYWYRQILGQKVEFLVSFYNNEISEKSEIFDDQFSVERPDGSNFTLKIRSTKLEDSAMYFCASSRQPNSPLHFGNGTRLTVT.

J is TRBJ1-3 and V is TRBV30, with no clear D. Trimming took off 0 bases at V and 2 bases at J, with 8 bases between the two ends. The CDR3 has 14 residues. Germline V gene lookup returns CDR1 GTSNPN and CDR2 SVGIG (reference sequence). The CDR3 sequence: CAWSVLAAGNTIYF. The CDR3 region has the DNA TGTGCCTGGAGTGTACTGGCAGCTGGAAACACCATATATTTT.

The CDR3 region is CASSPNDRIKFF. CDR3 in DNA: TGTGCCAGTAGTCCCAATGACAGGATCAAGTTCTTC. The chain recombines TRBV19 with TRBJ2-1; possible D gene TRBD1, 6 bases. From germline, CDR1 is LNHDA and CDR2 SQIVND (reference sequence). Trimming stripped 5 bases from V and 14 bases from J, with 16 bases between. The CDR3 is 12 amino acids.

V usage is TRBV2 and J usage is TRBJ1-2, with 7 bases identical to TRBD1. In germline, CDR1 is SNHLY, CDR2 FYNNEI. The CDR3 is 14 residues long. The J segment lost 10 bases and the V segment lost 5 bases, leaving 13 bases of the junction unmatched. CDR3: CASSSDRALYHYTF. CDR3 sequence (DNA): TGTGCCAGCAGTTCCGACAGGGCCCTCTATCACTACACCTTC. The full variable domain, completed using reference TRBV2 and TRBJ1-2, is EPEVTQTPSHQVTQMGQEVILRCVPISNHLYFYWYRQILGQKVEFLVSFYNNEISEKSEIFDDQFSVERPDGSNFTLKIRSTKLEDSAMYFCASSSDRALYHYTFGSGTRLTVV.

V is TRBV9 and J is TRBJ1-6, with 7 bases matching TRBD1. The CDR3 runs to 14 residues. V shed 4 bases, J shed 7 bases, and the junction held 5 bases outside the gene matches. CDR1 and CDR2 (germline): SGDLS, YYNGEE. The CDR3 spells CASSSQGSNSPLHF. CDR3 nucleotides: TGTGCCAGCAGCTCACAGGGGTCCAATTCACCCCTCCACTTT.

V is TRBV4-2 and J is TRBJ1-5; D gene uncertain. V was trimmed by 1 base and J by 3 bases, leaving 10 bases between them. The germline V gene has CDR1 LGHNA and CDR2 YNFKEQ. This CDR3 spans 15 amino acids. The CDR3 here is CASSQGGVSNQPQHF. CDR3 sequence (DNA): TGTGCCAGCAGCCAAGGCGGGGTGTCCAATCAGCCCCAGCATTTT.